This T cell receptor (beta chain) is from a study of blood T cell repertoires in COVID-19. On the study more broadly: Sites across the United States, Italy and Spain contributed samples from acute and convalescent COVID-19. PBMCs, B-cell-depleted T cells, or T cells provided the cDNA or gDNA that made up the material.

CDR1 is LGHDT and CDR2 is YNNKEL in the germline V gene (reference sequence). The V and J ends lost 2 bases and 0 bases respectively, with 11 bases between them. There are 15 residues in the CDR3. Profiled with immunoSEQ multiplex PCR; TCRdb holds only in-frame clones, not every one. The repertoire has around 100,000 clones, about 85% of them found once; the top ten carry around 2%. The chain recombines TRBV3-1 (or the pseudogene TRBV3-2) with TRBJ2-7, with D unclear. Sequencing was performed on peripheral blood. The clonotype comes from a woman in her sixties or seventies with active or convalescent COVID-19. CDR3 sequence: CASSQSAGYSYEQYF. CDR3 bases: TGTGCCAGCAGCCAAAGTGCCGGGTACTCCTACGAGCAGTACTTC.